This TCR beta chain was retrieved from a study of regulatory T cells in long-lasting Graves disease. Findings and limits, study-wide: The researchers studied only peripheral blood, not thyroid tissue.

Time point defined: newly diagnosed GD, antithyroid drugs for less than 3 months. TCR sequences were obtained from RNA taken from PBMCs. This clonotype was seen ten or more times. Its specificity is unknown. Germline V gene sequence: CDR1 MGHRA, CDR2 YSYEKL. V lost 4 bases, J lost 14 bases, and 12 bases lay in between. This CDR3 contains 11 residues. Combining iRepertoire HTBI primers with Arm-PCR of CDR3 regions, the authors built TCR beta libraries. One entry per CDR3 protein results from TCRdb running MiXCR on the multiplex PCR reads. This sample has about 380,000 distinct CDR3 sequences, with about 14% found just once.

The TCR sequence derives from a female donor with Graves disease. The chain uses TRBV4-1 and TRBJ1-3; D may be TRBD1 (5 bases). The source was peripheral blood mononuclear cells (PBMCs), collected at new diagnosis, from a patient treated with antithyroid drugs. The CDR3 sequence: CASSRGGPLYF. CDR3 DNA sequence: TGCGCCAGCAGCCGGGGGGGACCTTTATATTTT.